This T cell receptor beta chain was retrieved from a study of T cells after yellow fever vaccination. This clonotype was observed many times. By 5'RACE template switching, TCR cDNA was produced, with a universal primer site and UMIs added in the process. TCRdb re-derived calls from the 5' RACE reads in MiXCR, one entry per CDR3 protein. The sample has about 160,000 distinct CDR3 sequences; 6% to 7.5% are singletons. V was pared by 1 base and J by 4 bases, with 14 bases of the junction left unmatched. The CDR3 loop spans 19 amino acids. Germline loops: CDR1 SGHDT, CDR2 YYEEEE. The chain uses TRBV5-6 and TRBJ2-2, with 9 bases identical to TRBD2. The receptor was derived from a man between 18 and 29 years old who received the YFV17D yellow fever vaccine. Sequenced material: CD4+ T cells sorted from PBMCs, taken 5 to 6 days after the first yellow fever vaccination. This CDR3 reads CASSLRRLAGQLSTGELFF. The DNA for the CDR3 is TGTGCCAGCAGCTTGCGGCGTCTAGCGGGGCAACTATCCACCGGGGAGCTGTTTTTT. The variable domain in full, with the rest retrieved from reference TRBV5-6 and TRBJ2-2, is DAGVTQSPTHLIKTRGQQVTLRCSPKSGHDTVSWYQQALGQGPQFIFQYYEEEERQRGNFPDRFSGHQFPNYSSELNVNALLLGDSALYLCASSLRRLAGQLSTGELFFGEGSRLTVL.